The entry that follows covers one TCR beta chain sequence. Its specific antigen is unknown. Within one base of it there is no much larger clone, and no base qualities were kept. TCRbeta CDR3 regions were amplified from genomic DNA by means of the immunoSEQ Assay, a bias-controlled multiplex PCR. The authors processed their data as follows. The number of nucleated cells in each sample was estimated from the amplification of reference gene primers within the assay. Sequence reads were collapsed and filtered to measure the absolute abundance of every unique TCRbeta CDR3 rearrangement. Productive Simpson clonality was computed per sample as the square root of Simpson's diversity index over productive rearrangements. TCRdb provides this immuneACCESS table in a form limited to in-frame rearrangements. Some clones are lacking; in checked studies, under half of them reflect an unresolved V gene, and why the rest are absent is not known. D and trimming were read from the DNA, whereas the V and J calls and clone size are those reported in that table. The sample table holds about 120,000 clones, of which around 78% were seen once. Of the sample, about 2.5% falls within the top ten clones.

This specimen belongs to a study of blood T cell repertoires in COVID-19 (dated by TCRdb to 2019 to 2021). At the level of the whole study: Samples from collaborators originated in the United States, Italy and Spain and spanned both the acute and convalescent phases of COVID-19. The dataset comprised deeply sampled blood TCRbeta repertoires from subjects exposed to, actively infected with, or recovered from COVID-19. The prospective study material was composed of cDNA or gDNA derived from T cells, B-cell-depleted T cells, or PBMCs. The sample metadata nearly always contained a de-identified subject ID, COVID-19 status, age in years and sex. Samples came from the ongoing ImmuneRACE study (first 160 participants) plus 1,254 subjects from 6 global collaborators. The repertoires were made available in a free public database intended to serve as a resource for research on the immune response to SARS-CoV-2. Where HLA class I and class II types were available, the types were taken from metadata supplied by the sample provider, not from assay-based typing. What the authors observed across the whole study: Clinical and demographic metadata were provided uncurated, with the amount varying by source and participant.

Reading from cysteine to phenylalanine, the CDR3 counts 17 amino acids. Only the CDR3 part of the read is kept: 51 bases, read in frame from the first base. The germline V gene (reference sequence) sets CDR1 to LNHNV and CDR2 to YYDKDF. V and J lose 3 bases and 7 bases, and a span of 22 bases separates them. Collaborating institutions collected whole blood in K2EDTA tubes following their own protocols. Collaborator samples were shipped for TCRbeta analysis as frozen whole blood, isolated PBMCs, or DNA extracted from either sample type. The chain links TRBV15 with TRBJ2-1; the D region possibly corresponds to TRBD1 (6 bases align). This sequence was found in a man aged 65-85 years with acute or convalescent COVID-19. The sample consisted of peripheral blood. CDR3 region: CATSSESGATTLNEQFF. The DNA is TGTGCCACCAGCAGCGAATCAGGGGCTACCACCCTTAATGAGCAGTTCTTC. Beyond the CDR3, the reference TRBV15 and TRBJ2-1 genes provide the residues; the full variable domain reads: DAMVIQNPRYQVTQFGKPVTLSCSQTLNHNVMYWYQQKSSQAPKLLFHYYDKDFNNEADTPDNFQSRRPNTSFCFLDIRSPGLGDTAMYLCATSSESGATTLNEQFFGPGTRLTVL.